This TCR beta chain was observed in a study of CD8 T cells in Susac syndrome. Random hexamers were used to reverse transcribe an amount of about 0.45 to 1 ug RNA. TCRdb independently ran MiXCR on the immunoSEQ multiplex PCR reads; one entry per CDR3 protein. The sample gives about 300,000 distinct CDR3 sequences, approximately 85% of which show up once; around 0.2% is in the top ten. The source of this sequence is a human donor with multiple sclerosis. Sequenced input: CD8+ T cells from PBMCs.

This CDR3 reads CASSVGTGHYEQYF. Here the CDR3 DNA reads TGTGCCAGCAGCGTCGGGACAGGGCATTACGAGCAGTACTTC. V and J are TRBV9 and TRBJ2-7, with 9 nucleotides matching TRBD1. Germline CDR1 SGDLS, CDR2 YYNGEE. Unmatched junction bases numbered 4, after V lost 2 bases and J lost 4 bases. This CDR3 contains 14 residues.